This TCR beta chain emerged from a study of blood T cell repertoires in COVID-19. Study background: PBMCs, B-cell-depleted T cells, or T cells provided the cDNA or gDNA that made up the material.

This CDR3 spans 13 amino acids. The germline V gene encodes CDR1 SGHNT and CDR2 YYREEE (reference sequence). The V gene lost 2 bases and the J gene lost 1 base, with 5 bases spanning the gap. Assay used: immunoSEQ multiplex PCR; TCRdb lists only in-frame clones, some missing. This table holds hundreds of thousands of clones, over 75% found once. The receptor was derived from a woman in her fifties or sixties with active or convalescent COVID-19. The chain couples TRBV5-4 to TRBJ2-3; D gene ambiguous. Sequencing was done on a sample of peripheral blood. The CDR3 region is CASSLRGTDTQYF. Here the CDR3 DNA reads TGTGCCAGCAGCTTACGAGGCACAGATACGCAGTATTTT.